The rows below give T cell receptor beta chains drawn from one sample of a study of yellow fever vaccine responses in identical twins. One entry per CDR3 protein results from TCRdb running MiXCR on the RT-PCR reads. The data contain approximately 32,000 distinct CDR3 sequences, about 63% of them singletons. The specimen comprised T cells from blood (PBMCs), unsorted or a sorted subset (not recorded which), sampled before or after yellow fever vaccination (not recorded which). These receptors came from a woman aged 18-30 years who received the yellow fever vaccine. CDR3s include the opening cysteine and the closing phenylalanine or tryptophan. D genes are given only for firm matches. Clone sizes are given selectively: once, few, many, or a class where the clone is expanded.

d_call: .
v_call: TRBV12-3/TRBV12-4
j_call: TRBJ2-7
clone_size: .
cdr3_aa: CARTPNETLRNGPSRIHEQYF
cdr3_nt: TGTGCCAGAACTCCAAACGAAACCTTAAGAAACGGGCCTTCAAGGATTCACGAGCAGTACTTC

d_call: .
v_call: TRBV29-1
j_call: TRBJ2-5
clone_size: .
cdr3_aa: CSVRTDGETQYF
cdr3_nt: TGCAGCGTTAGGACGGATGGGGAGACCCAGTACTTC

d_call: TRBD2
v_call: TRBV20-1
j_call: TRBJ2-1
clone_size: few
cdr3_aa: CSAPLPGGSFNEQFF
cdr3_nt: TGCAGTGCTCCCCTTCCGGGAGGGTCCTTCAATGAGCAGTTCTTC

d_call: .
v_call: TRBV7-9
j_call: TRBJ2-1
clone_size: .
cdr3_aa: CASSSGPGGEQFF
cdr3_nt: TGTGCCAGCAGCTCCGGTCCTGGGGGTGAGCAGTTCTTC

d_call: .
v_call: TRBV2
j_call: TRBJ2-1
clone_size: .
cdr3_aa: CASSPDGLSYNEQFF
cdr3_nt: TGTGCCAGCAGTCCGGATGGCCTCTCCTACAATGAGCAGTTCTTC

d_call: .
v_call: TRBV3-1
j_call: TRBJ1-5
clone_size: .
cdr3_aa: CASSQGRGPQHF
cdr3_nt: TGTGCCAGCAGCCAAGGCCGGGGGCCCCAGCATTTT

d_call: .
v_call: TRBV7-7
j_call: TRBJ2-1
clone_size: .
cdr3_aa: CASSLVAGGGYNEQFF
cdr3_nt: TGTGCCAGCAGCTTAGTAGCAGGGGGGGGGTACAATGAGCAGTTCTTC

d_call: .
v_call: TRBV27
j_call: TRBJ2-7
clone_size: .
cdr3_aa: CASNNLRGEQYF
cdr3_nt: TGTGCCAGCAACAACCTCAGGGGCGAGCAGTACTTC

d_call: .
v_call: TRBV10-1
j_call: TRBJ1-6
clone_size: .
cdr3_aa: CASSERGNSPLHF
cdr3_nt: TGCGCCAGCAGTGAAAGAGGGAATTCACCCCTCCACTTT

d_call: .
v_call: TRBV2
j_call: TRBJ2-7
clone_size: few
cdr3_aa: CASRLGPYEQYF
cdr3_nt: TGTGCCAGCCGCCTGGGGCCCTACGAGCAGTACTTC

d_call: .
v_call: TRBV12-3/TRBV12-4
j_call: TRBJ2-6
clone_size: .
cdr3_aa: CASSLSVAGANVLTF
cdr3_nt: TGTGCCAGCAGTCTTAGCGTTGCCGGGGCCAACGTCCTGACTTTC

d_call: TRBD1
v_call: TRBV29-1
j_call: TRBJ2-5
clone_size: .
cdr3_aa: CSAARDRRKETQYF
cdr3_nt: TGCAGCGCAGCAAGGGACAGGAGGAAAGAGACCCAGTACTTC

d_call: .
v_call: TRBV5-5
j_call: TRBJ2-5
clone_size: few
cdr3_aa: CASIPGQGRETQYF
cdr3_nt: TGTGCCAGCATCCCGGGCCAGGGCAGAGAGACCCAGTACTTC

d_call: TRBD1
v_call: TRBV12-3/TRBV12-4
j_call: TRBJ1-2
clone_size: .
cdr3_aa: CASTTGAYYGYTF
cdr3_nt: TGTGCCAGCACCACAGGGGCCTACTATGGCTACACCTTC

d_call: TRBD2
v_call: TRBV7-6
j_call: TRBJ2-1
clone_size: .
cdr3_aa: CASSLARTSGGSYNEQFF
cdr3_nt: TGTGCCAGCAGCTTAGCGAGGACTAGCGGGGGCTCCTACAATGAGCAGTTCTTC

d_call: .
v_call: TRBV2
j_call: TRBJ1-2
clone_size: few
cdr3_aa: CASLLGVEGYTF
cdr3_nt: TGTGCCAGCCTACTGGGCGTCGAGGGCTACACCTTC

d_call: .
v_call: TRBV7-2
j_call: TRBJ2-1
clone_size: .
cdr3_aa: CASSLGTGPPNNEQFF
cdr3_nt: TGTGCCAGCAGCTTAGGTACAGGTCCACCCAACAATGAGCAGTTCTTC

d_call: TRBD2
v_call: TRBV5-1
j_call: TRBJ2-7
clone_size: .
cdr3_aa: CASSPRGMEQYF
cdr3_nt: TGCGCCAGCAGCCCGCGGGGGATGGAGCAGTACTTC

d_call: TRBD2
v_call: TRBV11-3
j_call: TRBJ2-3
clone_size: few
cdr3_aa: CASSLSAGGSTDTQYF
cdr3_nt: TGTGCCAGCAGCTTATCAGCGGGGGGAAGCACAGATACGCAGTATTTT

d_call: .
v_call: TRBV4-2
j_call: TRBJ1-2
clone_size: .
cdr3_aa: CASSPFNAGGYGYTF
cdr3_nt: TGTGCCAGCAGCCCTTTCAACGCGGGCGGCTATGGCTACACCTTC

d_call: TRBD2
v_call: TRBV4-1
j_call: TRBJ2-1
clone_size: .
cdr3_aa: CASSNSGGISSYNEQFF
cdr3_nt: TGCGCCAGCAGCAATAGCGGGGGAATAAGCTCCTACAATGAGCAGTTCTTC

d_call: .
v_call: TRBV29-1
j_call: TRBJ1-2
clone_size: .
cdr3_aa: CSVEVFNYGYTF
cdr3_nt: TGCAGCGTTGAGGTTTTTAACTATGGCTACACCTTC

d_call: .
v_call: TRBV3-1
j_call: TRBJ2-7
clone_size: .
cdr3_aa: CATTWGFEQYF
cdr3_nt: TGTGCCACCACGTGGGGGTTTGAGCAGTACTTC

d_call: TRBD2
v_call: TRBV6-1
j_call: TRBJ2-1
clone_size: .
cdr3_aa: CASSELGGVVDEQFF
cdr3_nt: TGTGCCAGCAGTGAGTTGGGGGGGGTCGTCGATGAGCAGTTCTTC

d_call: TRBD1
v_call: TRBV24-1
j_call: TRBJ2-3
clone_size: .
cdr3_aa: CATSDPRTGGDDTQYF
cdr3_nt: TGTGCCACCAGTGACCCTCGGACAGGGGGCGATGATACGCAGTATTTT

d_call: TRBD1
v_call: TRBV9
j_call: TRBJ2-5
clone_size: few
cdr3_aa: CASSATGTGVETQYF
cdr3_nt: TGTGCCAGCAGCGCCACCGGGACAGGCGTGGAGACCCAGTACTTC

d_call: .
v_call: TRBV28
j_call: TRBJ2-1
clone_size: .
cdr3_aa: CASSSSALLYHEQFF
cdr3_nt: TGTGCCAGCAGTTCCTCAGCTCTCCTTTATCATGAGCAGTTCTTC

d_call: .
v_call: TRBV15
j_call: TRBJ1-1
clone_size: few
cdr3_aa: CATSRDLGEAFF
cdr3_nt: TGTGCCACCAGCAGAGATCTAGGAGAAGCTTTCTTT

d_call: .
v_call: TRBV6-5
j_call: TRBJ1-5
clone_size: .
cdr3_aa: CASSYLQADNQPQHF
cdr3_nt: TGTGCCAGCAGTTACTTGCAGGCGGACAATCAGCCCCAGCATTTT

d_call: .
v_call: TRBV29-1
j_call: TRBJ2-1
clone_size: .
cdr3_aa: CSVGAASSYNEQFF
cdr3_nt: TGCAGCGTTGGGGCTGCCAGCTCCTACAATGAGCAGTTCTTC

d_call: .
v_call: TRBV6-1
j_call: TRBJ1-1
clone_size: .
cdr3_aa: CASRLIATADMNTEAFF
cdr3_nt: TGTGCCAGCAGACTCATCGCGACAGCAGACATGAACACTGAAGCTTTCTTT

d_call: .
v_call: TRBV7-3
j_call: TRBJ1-1
clone_size: few
cdr3_aa: CASSLNLVMNTEAFF
cdr3_nt: TGTGCCAGCAGCTTAAACCTGGTCATGAACACTGAAGCTTTCTTT

d_call: TRBD1
v_call: TRBV18
j_call: TRBJ2-2
clone_size: .
cdr3_aa: CASSPRQGWSGELFF
cdr3_nt: TGTGCCAGCTCACCCCGACAGGGATGGTCCGGGGAGCTGTTTTTT

d_call: .
v_call: TRBV7-9
j_call: TRBJ1-1
clone_size: .
cdr3_aa: CASSRGDSRGTEAFF
cdr3_nt: TGTGCCAGCAGCCGTGGGGACTCCCGAGGCACTGAAGCTTTCTTT

d_call: .
v_call: TRBV4-1
j_call: TRBJ2-7
clone_size: .
cdr3_aa: CASSQVGRLYEQYF
cdr3_nt: TGCGCCAGCAGCCAAGTGGGACGCCTCTACGAGCAGTACTTC

d_call: .
v_call: TRBV10-3
j_call: TRBJ1-1
clone_size: .
cdr3_aa: CAIRPLVGGNTEAFF
cdr3_nt: TGTGCCATCAGACCCCTCGTGGGAGGGAACACTGAAGCTTTCTTT

d_call: .
v_call: TRBV5-1
j_call: TRBJ1-1
clone_size: .
cdr3_aa: CASRNDGNTEAFF
cdr3_nt: TGCGCCAGCAGGAACGACGGGAACACTGAAGCTTTCTTT

d_call: TRBD1
v_call: TRBV12-3/TRBV12-4
j_call: TRBJ2-5
clone_size: .
cdr3_aa: CASSLSTGVETQYF
cdr3_nt: TGTGCCAGCAGTCTTTCGACAGGGGTAGAGACCCAGTACTTC

d_call: .
v_call: TRBV20-1
j_call: TRBJ2-2
clone_size: .
cdr3_aa: CSAAPQANTGELFF
cdr3_nt: TGCAGTGCCGCCCCACAAGCTAACACCGGGGAGCTGTTTTTT

d_call: TRBD2
v_call: TRBV18
j_call: TRBJ2-2
clone_size: .
cdr3_aa: CASSPRTAGDTGELFF
cdr3_nt: TGTGCCAGCTCACCACGGACAGCGGGGGACACCGGGGAGCTGTTTTTT

d_call: TRBD2
v_call: TRBV9
j_call: TRBJ2-1
clone_size: .
cdr3_aa: CASNLADPYNEQFF
cdr3_nt: TGTGCCAGCAACCTAGCGGACCCCTACAATGAGCAGTTCTTC

d_call: .
v_call: TRBV12-3/TRBV12-4
j_call: TRBJ1-5
clone_size: .
cdr3_aa: CASSPPGLGQPQHF
cdr3_nt: TGTGCCAGCAGTCCCCCAGGGCTGGGTCAGCCCCAGCATTTT

d_call: TRBD2
v_call: TRBV11-1
j_call: TRBJ2-1
clone_size: .
cdr3_aa: CASSLKGLPINSYNEQFF
cdr3_nt: TGTGCCAGCAGCTTAAAGGGACTACCCATTAATTCCTACAATGAGCAGTTCTTC

d_call: TRBD1
v_call: TRBV2
j_call: TRBJ1-2
clone_size: .
cdr3_aa: CATTLQGTNYGYTF
cdr3_nt: TGTGCCACTACCCTACAGGGGACTAACTATGGCTACACCTTC

d_call: .
v_call: TRBV11-3
j_call: TRBJ2-1
clone_size: .
cdr3_aa: CASSLADSSYNEQFF
cdr3_nt: TGTGCCAGCAGCTTAGCAGACAGCTCCTACAATGAGCAGTTCTTC

d_call: TRBD1
v_call: TRBV27
j_call: TRBJ1-2
clone_size: .
cdr3_aa: CASRGQGDGYTF
cdr3_nt: TGTGCCAGCAGAGGACAGGGCGATGGCTACACCTTC

d_call: .
v_call: TRBV2
j_call: TRBJ1-2
clone_size: .
cdr3_aa: CASSEPLRAYGYTF
cdr3_nt: TGTGCCAGCAGTGAACCACTCAGGGCATATGGCTACACCTTC

d_call: .
v_call: TRBV29-1
j_call: TRBJ2-1
clone_size: few
cdr3_aa: CSVAQVNEQFF
cdr3_nt: TGCAGCGTTGCTCAGGTCAATGAGCAGTTCTTC

d_call: .
v_call: TRBV18
j_call: TRBJ2-7
clone_size: .
cdr3_aa: CASSPPETGRYEQYF
cdr3_nt: TGTGCCAGCTCACCACCGGAGACAGGAAGGTACGAGCAGTACTTC

d_call: TRBD1
v_call: TRBV12-3/TRBV12-4
j_call: TRBJ2-3
clone_size: .
cdr3_aa: CASSSRDRGPDTQYF
cdr3_nt: TGTGCCAGCAGTTCCCGGGACAGGGGCCCAGATACGCAGTATTTT

d_call: .
v_call: TRBV19
j_call: TRBJ2-2
clone_size: few
cdr3_aa: CASSIDRNTGELFF
cdr3_nt: TGTGCCAGTAGTATCGACAGGAACACCGGGGAGCTGTTTTTT